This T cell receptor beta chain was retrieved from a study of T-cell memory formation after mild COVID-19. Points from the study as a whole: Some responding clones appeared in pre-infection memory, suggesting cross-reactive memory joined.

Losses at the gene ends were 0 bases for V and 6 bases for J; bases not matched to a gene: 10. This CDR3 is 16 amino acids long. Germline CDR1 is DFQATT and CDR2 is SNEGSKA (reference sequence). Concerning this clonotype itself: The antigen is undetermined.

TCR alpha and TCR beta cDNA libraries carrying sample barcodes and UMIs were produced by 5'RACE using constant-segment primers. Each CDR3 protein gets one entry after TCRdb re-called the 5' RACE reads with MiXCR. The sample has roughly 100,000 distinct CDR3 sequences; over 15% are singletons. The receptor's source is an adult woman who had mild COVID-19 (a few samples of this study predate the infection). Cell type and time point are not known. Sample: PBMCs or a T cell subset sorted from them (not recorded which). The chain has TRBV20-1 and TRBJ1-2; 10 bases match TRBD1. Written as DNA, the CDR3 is TGCAGTGCTAGAGACCCCATCGGGACAGGGGTTGATGGCTACACCTTC. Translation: CSARDPIGTGVDGYTF.